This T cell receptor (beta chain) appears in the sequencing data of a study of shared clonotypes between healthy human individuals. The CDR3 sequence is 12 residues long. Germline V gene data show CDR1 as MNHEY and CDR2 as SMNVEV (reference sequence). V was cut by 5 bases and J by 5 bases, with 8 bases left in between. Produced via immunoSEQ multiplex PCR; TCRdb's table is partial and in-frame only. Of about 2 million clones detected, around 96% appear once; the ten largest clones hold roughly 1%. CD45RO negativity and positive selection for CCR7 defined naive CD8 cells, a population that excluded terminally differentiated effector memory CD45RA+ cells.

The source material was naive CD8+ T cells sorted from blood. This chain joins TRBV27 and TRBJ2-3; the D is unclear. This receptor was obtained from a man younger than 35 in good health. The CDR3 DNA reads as TGTGCCAGCAGTGAACGTGGAGATACGCAGTATTTT. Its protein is CASSERGDTQYF.